This TCR beta chain was sequenced during a study of breast tumors, draining lymph nodes, adjacent tissues. TCRdb re-called the multiplex PCR reads through MiXCR, storing one row per CDR3 protein. The sample has 85,000 to 120,000 distinct CDR3 sequences; around 30% are singletons. Axillary draining lymph nodes of breast cancer patients supplied the node samples. The germline CDR1 and CDR2 sequences are LGHNA and YSLEER. The CDR3 is 16 residues long. With 0 bases removed from V and 9 bases from J, the gap between germline ends came to 15 bases. Whole-study findings and limits: Tumor TCR diversity was below lymph nodes but above nontumor tissue. Tumor T cell lymph node origin was a supported hypothesis, not proven. Compared with basal-like, luminal-like tumors shared significantly more repertoire with nontumor tissue.

Comments on this clonotype: Its antigen is unidentified.

The V call is TRBV4-3, the J call TRBJ1-6, with D perhaps matching TRBD1 (5 bases). The sequenced sample was axillary lymph node tissue. This TCR derives from a female donor with breast cancer. Some clones in this sample may be carry-over from other donors' samples. The CDR3 sequence: CASSQDSRQRGSPLHF. CDR3 coding DNA: TGCGCCAGCAGCCAAGATAGTCGGCAAAGGGGTTCACCCCTCCACTTT.